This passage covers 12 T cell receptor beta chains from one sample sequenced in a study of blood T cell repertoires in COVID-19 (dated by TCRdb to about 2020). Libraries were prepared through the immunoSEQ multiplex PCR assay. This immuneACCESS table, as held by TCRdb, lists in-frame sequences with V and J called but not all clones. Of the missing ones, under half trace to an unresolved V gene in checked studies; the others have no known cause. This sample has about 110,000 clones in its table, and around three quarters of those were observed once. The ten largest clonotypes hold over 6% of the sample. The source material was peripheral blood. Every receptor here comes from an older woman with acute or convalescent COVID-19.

The CDR3 loop is CASSIEGQGLRGYTF. In nucleotides, the CDR3 is TGTGCCAGTAGTATAGAAGGACAGGGACTTCGTGGCTACACCTTC. The genes are TRBV19 and TRBJ1-2; TRBD1 aligns across 8 bases. This CDR3 has 15 amino acids. Unmatched junction bases numbered 7, after V lost 0 bases and J lost 7 bases. Germline lookup yields CDR1 LNHDA and CDR2 SQIVND (reference sequence).

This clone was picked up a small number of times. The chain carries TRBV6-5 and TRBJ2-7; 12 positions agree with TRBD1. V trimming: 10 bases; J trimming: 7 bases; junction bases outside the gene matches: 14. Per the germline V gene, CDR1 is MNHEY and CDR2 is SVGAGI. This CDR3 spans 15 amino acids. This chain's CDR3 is CAIFKTGTGGREQYF. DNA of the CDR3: TGTGCCATTTTTAAGACCGGGACAGGGGGCAGGGAGCAGTACTTC.

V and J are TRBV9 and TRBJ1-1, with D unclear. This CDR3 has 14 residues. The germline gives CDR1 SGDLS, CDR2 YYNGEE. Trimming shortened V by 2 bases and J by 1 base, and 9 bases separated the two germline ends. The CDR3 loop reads CASSVGGRNTEAFF. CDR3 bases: TGTGCCAGCAGCGTGGGAGGCCGGAACACTGAAGCTTTCTTT.

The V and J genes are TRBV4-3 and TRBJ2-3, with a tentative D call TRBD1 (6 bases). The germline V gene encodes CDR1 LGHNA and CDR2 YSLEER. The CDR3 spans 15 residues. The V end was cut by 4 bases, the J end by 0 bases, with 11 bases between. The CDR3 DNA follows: TGCGCCAGCAGCCCCGACAGGATTAGCACAGATACGCAGTATTTT. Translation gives CASSPDRISTDTQYF.

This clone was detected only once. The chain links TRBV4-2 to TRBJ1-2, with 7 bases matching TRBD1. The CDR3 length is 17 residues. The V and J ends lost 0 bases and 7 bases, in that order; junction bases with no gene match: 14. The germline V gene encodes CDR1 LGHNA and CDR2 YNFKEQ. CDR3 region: CASSQDTIAGGAGGYTF. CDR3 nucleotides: TGTGCCAGCAGCCAAGATACAATCGCAGGGGGAGCTGGTGGCTACACCTTC.

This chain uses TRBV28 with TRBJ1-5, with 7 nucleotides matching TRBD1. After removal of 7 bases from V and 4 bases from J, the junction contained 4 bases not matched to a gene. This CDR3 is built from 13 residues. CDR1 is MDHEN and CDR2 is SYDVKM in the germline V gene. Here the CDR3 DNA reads TGTGCCAGCACCGGACAGGCGAATCAGCCCCAGCATTTT. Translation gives CASTGQANQPQHF.

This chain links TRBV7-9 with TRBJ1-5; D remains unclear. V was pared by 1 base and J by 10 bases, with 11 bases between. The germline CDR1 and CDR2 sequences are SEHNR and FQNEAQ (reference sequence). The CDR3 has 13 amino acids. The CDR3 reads CASSLGGLSPQHF. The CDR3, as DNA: TGTGCCAGCAGCTTAGGAGGACTCTCACCCCAGCATTTT.

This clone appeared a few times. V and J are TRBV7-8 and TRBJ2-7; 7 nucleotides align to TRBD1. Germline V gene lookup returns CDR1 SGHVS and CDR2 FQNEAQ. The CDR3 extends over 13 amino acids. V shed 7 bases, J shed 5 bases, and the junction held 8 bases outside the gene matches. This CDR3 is CASNPRQGDEQYF. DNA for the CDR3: TGTGCCAGCAACCCGCGACAGGGCGACGAGCAGTACTTC.

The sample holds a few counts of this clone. This CDR3 reads CASSKGQLMNTEAFF. The CDR3 bases are TGTGCCAGCAGCAAAGGACAGCTCATGAACACTGAAGCTTTCTTT. The chain couples TRBV9 to TRBJ1-1; D may be TRBD1 (6 bases). Trimming took off 4 bases at V and 0 bases at J, with 13 bases between the two ends. The length of the CDR3 is 15 residues. The germline V gene encodes CDR1 SGDLS and CDR2 YYNGEE.

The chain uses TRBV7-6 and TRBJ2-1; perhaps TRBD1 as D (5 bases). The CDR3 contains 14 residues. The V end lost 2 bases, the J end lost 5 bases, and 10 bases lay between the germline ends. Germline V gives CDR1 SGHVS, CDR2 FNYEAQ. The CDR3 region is CASSLQGEHNEQFF. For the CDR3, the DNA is TGTGCCAGCAGCTTACAGGGCGAGCACAATGAGCAGTTCTTC. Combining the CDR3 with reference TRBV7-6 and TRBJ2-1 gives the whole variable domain GAGVSQSPRYKVTKRGQDVALRCDPISGHVSLYWYRQALGQGPEFLTYFNYEAQQDKSGLPNDRFSAERPEGSISTLTIQRTEQRDSAMYRCASSLQGEHNEQFFGPGTRLTVL.

This chain's CDR3 is CARSRLGQGGFHNQPQHF. The CDR3 DNA follows: TGTGCCAGAAGCCGACTGGGACAGGGGGGATTCCACAATCAGCCCCAGCATTTT. This chain joins TRBV7-5 and TRBJ1-5; the table's D call TRBD1 went unverified against the DNA. TRBV7-5 constitutes a pseudogene. The CDR3 spans 18 residues.

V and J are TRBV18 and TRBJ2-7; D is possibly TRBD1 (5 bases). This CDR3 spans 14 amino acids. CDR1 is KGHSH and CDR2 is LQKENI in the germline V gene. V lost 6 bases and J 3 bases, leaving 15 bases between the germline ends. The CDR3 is CASSNPQGSYEQYF. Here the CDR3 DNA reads TGTGCCAGCTCCAACCCTCAGGGTAGCTACGAGCAGTACTTC. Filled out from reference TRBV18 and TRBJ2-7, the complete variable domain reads NAGVMQNPRHLVRRRGQEARLRCSPMKGHSHVYWYRQLPEEGLKFMVYLQKENIIDESGMPKERFSAEFPKEGPSILRIQQVVRGDSAAYFCASSNPQGSYEQYFGPGTRLTVT.